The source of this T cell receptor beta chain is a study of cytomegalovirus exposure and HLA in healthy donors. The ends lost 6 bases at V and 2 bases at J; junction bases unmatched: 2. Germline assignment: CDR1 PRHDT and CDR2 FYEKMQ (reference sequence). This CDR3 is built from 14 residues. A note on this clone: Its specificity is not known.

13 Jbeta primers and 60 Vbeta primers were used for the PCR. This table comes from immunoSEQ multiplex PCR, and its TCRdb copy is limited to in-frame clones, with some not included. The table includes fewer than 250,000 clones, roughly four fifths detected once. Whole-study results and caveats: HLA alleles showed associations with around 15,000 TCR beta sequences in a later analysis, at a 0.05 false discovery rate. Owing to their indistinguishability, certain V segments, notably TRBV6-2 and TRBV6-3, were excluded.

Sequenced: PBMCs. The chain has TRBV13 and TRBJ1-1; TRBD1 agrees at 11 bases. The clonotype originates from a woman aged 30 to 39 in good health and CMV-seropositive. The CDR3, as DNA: TGTGCCAGCAGGGGGACAGGGGGTAACACTGAAGCTTTCTTT. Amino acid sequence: CASRGTGGNTEAFF.